One sample yielded the 25 T cell receptor beta chains listed below, sequenced in a study of neurological immune-mediated disorders. Time point indicated: technical triplicate 3. A single record per CDR3 protein comes from TCRdb applying MiXCR to the 5' RACE reads. The table lists about 44,000 distinct CDR3 sequences, roughly 21% of them singletons, with about 4.1% in the top ten. What was sequenced was PBMCs. The receptors shown here come from a man aged 60-69 years with HTLV-1-associated myelopathy (HAM/TSP).

Many counts were recorded for this clonotype. The chain uses TRBV20-1 and TRBJ1-6; no clear D gene. Germline V lookup: CDR1 DFQATT, CDR2 SNEGSKA (reference sequence). The V gene lost 0 bases and the J gene lost 7 bases, with 10 bases spanning the gap. The CDR3 is 14 amino acids. The CDR3 DNA is TGCAGTGCTAGAGATACACTGGTAAATTCACCCCTCCACTTT. Protein: CSARDTLVNSPLHF.

The V call is TRBV5-1, the J call TRBJ1-1; no definite D call. Germline V gene data show CDR1 as SGHRS and CDR2 as YFSETQ. Trimming took off 0 bases at V and 6 bases at J, with 9 bases between the two ends. CDR3 length equals 13 residues. CDR3 sequence: CASSLGGGPEAFF. The CDR3 nucleotides read TGCGCCAGCAGCTTGGGTGGAGGGCCTGAAGCTTTCTTT.

This clonotype was seen many times. The chain links TRBV2 to TRBJ2-3, with D possibly TRBD2 on 5 matching bases. This CDR3 region has 14 residues. Germline CDR1 reads SNHLY; CDR2 reads FYNNEI. V was pared by 4 bases and J by 0 bases, with 8 bases between. DNA of the CDR3: TGTGCCAGCAGTGTTTGGGAGAGCACAGATACGCAGTATTTT. Its translation: CASSVWESTDTQYF.

This clonotype was observed at least ten times. The V call is TRBV28, the J call TRBJ2-5, with 8 bases that match TRBD1. Per the germline V gene, CDR1 is MDHEN and CDR2 is SYDVKM. Germline trimming cut 5 bases from V and 4 bases from J; bases unmatched to any gene: 6. This CDR3 is built from 14 residues. The CDR3 DNA is TGTGCCAGCAGTCTAACAGGGGGAGGAGAGACCCAGTACTTC. Its protein product is CASSLTGGGETQYF.

This clonotype was counted many times. The rearrangement joins TRBV20-1 to TRBJ2-2; 9 nucleotides line up with TRBD1. Germline V CDR1 and CDR2: DFQATT, SNEGSKA (reference sequence). The length of the CDR3 is 15 residues. J gave up 6 bases and V 2 bases, and 7 bases lay outside the gene matches. CDR3 in DNA: TGCAGTGCTAGAAAACGGACAGGGGTCGCCGGGGAGCTGTTTTTT. It specifies CSARKRTGVAGELFF.

This clonotype was seen repeatedly, ten times or more. The chain carries TRBV7-9 and TRBJ2-1; the D gene is possibly TRBD2 (6 bases). The CDR3 loop spans 14 amino acids. Germline CDR1 reads SEHNR; CDR2 reads FQNEAQ (reference sequence). V shed 5 bases and J shed 7 bases, with 15 bases lying between them. The CDR3 DNA reads as TGTGCCAGCAGCCCCGCGGGGATCAGGAATGAGCAGTTCTTC. This gives the protein CASSPAGIRNEQFF.

This CDR3 is CASRAGILNTEAFF. The DNA of the CDR3 is TGTGCCAGTAGGGCAGGGATACTCAACACTGAAGCTTTCTTT. V usage is TRBV19 and J usage is TRBJ1-1, with a tentative D call TRBD1 (5 bases). The V gene lost 6 bases and the J gene lost 2 bases, with 13 bases spanning the gap. Germline loops: CDR1 LNHDA, CDR2 SQIVND (reference sequence). The CDR3 loop spans 14 amino acids.

This clonotype was seen many times. The chain couples TRBV6-6 to TRBJ2-7; D possibly corresponds to TRBD1 (5 bases). Germline loops: CDR1 MNHNY, CDR2 SVGAGI (reference sequence). CDR3 length: 15 amino acids. Trimming shortened V by 7 bases and J by 5 bases, and 21 bases separated the two germline ends. As DNA, the CDR3 is TGTGCCAGCACTCCCCTAGGATCCGCGGACAACGAGCAGTACTTC. Translation gives CASTPLGSADNEQYF.

This clonotype was seen ten or more times. The chain carries TRBV5-1 and TRBJ2-2; unclear D gene. Trimming shortened V by 0 bases and J by 1 base, and 4 bases separated the two germline ends. This CDR3 contains 14 residues. CDR1 is SGHRS, CDR2 YFSETQ, per germline. The CDR3 sequence is CASSLGQNTGELFF. For the CDR3, the DNA is TGCGCCAGCAGCTTGGGACAGAACACCGGGGAGCTGTTTTTT.

V usage is TRBV20-1 and J usage is TRBJ2-1; D may be TRBD2 (7 bases). Germline CDR1 DFQATT, CDR2 SNEGSKA (reference sequence). The CDR3 sequence is 13 residues long. CDR3 sequence reads: CSLRGGGYNEQFF. CDR3 DNA: TGCAGCCTCAGGGGAGGGGGGTACAATGAGCAGTTCTTC.

This clonotype showed up many times. The chain has TRBV7-9 and TRBJ2-6; D remains ambiguous. This CDR3 has 14 amino acids. From germline, CDR1 is SEHNR and CDR2 FQNEAQ (reference sequence). V gave up 3 bases and J gave up 0 bases, with 3 bases separating them. The CDR3 sequence: CASSLNSGANVLTF. CDR3 nucleotides: TGTGCCAGCAGCTTGAACTCTGGGGCCAACGTCCTGACTTTC.

This clonotype was counted ten times or more. The chain has TRBV28 and TRBJ1-1; D not resolved. The CDR3 totals 16 residues. CDR1 and CDR2 from the germline V gene are MDHEN and SYDVKM. The V end lost 3 bases, the J end lost 0 bases, and 14 bases lay between the germline ends. In nucleotides, the CDR3 is TGTGCCAGCAGTTTCGGGCAGACTATCTTGAACACTGAAGCTTTCTTT. Its translation is CASSFGQTILNTEAFF. Full variable domain (rest looked up from reference TRBV28 and TRBJ1-1): DVKVTQSSRYLVKRTGEKVFLECVQDMDHENMFWYRQDPGLGLRLIYFSYDVKMKEKGDIPEGYSVSREKKERFSLILESASTNQTSMYLCASSFGQTILNTEAFFGQGTRLTVV.

This clonotype was seen only once. The gene calls are TRBV7-9 and TRBJ2-1; D not resolved. Trimming took off 3 bases at V and 8 bases at J, with 5 bases between the two ends. CDR1 is SEHNR and CDR2 is FQNEAQ in the germline V gene (reference sequence). This CDR3 has 11 residues. The CDR3 DNA reads TGTGCCAGCAGCTTGAGTCATGAGCAGTTCTTC. Translated: CASSLSHEQFF.

This clonotype was seen ten or more times. This chain links TRBV15 with TRBJ2-1, with 7 bases lining up with TRBD1. Trimming at V came to 0 bases and at J to 8 bases, leaving 7 bases not matched to a gene. Germline loops: CDR1 LNHNV, CDR2 YYDKDF (reference sequence). CDR3 length: 15 amino acids. DNA for the CDR3: TGTGCCACCAGCAGAGACCGGGACAGTGGGTATGAGCAGTTCTTC. Translation gives CATSRDRDSGYEQFF.

This clonotype was recorded at least ten times. The CDR3 DNA reads TGCGCCAGCAGCCCGGGGACGGGACAGGGTCCTGGAAACACCATATATTTT. Translated, it gives CASSPGTGQGPGNTIYF. This rearrangement joins TRBV5-1 to TRBJ1-3; 9 nucleotides match TRBD1. This CDR3 spans 17 amino acids. CDR1 and CDR2 from the germline V gene are SGHRS and YFSETQ. V shed 4 bases and J 2 bases; nucleotides not matched to a gene: 10.

This clonotype was detected ten times or more. The gene calls are TRBV20-1 and TRBJ2-7, with 7 bases lining up with TRBD1. The CDR3 consists of 14 residues. Per germline, CDR1 DFQATT and CDR2 SNEGSKA (reference sequence). The ends lost 5 bases at V and 3 bases at J; junction bases unmatched: 10. CDR3 DNA: TGCAGTGCTGCTGGACAGGTTGAGTTCTACGAGCAGTACTTC. As protein: CSAAGQVEFYEQYF.

The V and J genes are TRBV11-2 and TRBJ2-4; 8 positions match TRBD1. The CDR3 runs to 13 residues. V was pared by 5 bases and J by 7 bases, with 4 bases of the junction left unmatched. Germline V gives CDR1 SGHAT, CDR2 FQNNGV. This CDR3 is CASSIPGGNIQYF. CDR3 DNA: TGTGCCAGCAGCATTCCAGGGGGCAACATTCAGTACTTC.

This clonotype was observed at least ten times. This chain joins TRBV5-1 and TRBJ2-1; no firm D call. The CDR3 loop spans 13 amino acids. V shed 1 base and J shed 9 bases, with 11 bases lying between them. Germline lookup yields CDR1 SGHRS and CDR2 YFSETQ. CDR3 residues: CASSLSHGSEQFF. The CDR3 coding sequence is TGCGCCAGCAGCTTGTCCCATGGCAGTGAGCAGTTCTTC.

This clonotype was recorded a few times. A much larger clone lies one base from this, so it may be a read error. The chain links TRBV20-1 to TRBJ2-3, with D tentatively TRBD2 (6 bases). Trimming removed 2 bases from V and 5 bases from J, with 14 bases in between. CDR3 length: 14 residues. Looked up from germline, CDR1 is DFQATT and CDR2 is SNEGSKA (reference sequence). DNA of the CDR3: TGCAGTGCTAGATTCGGAGGGTGGGGAGATACGCAGTATTTT. Amino acids: CSARFGGWGDTQYF.

Written as DNA, the CDR3 is TGTGCCCTTGGTCTAGCACCTAAGCCCCAGCATTTT. Translating gives CALGLAPKPQHF. This chain uses TRBV7-3 with TRBJ1-5; D uncertain. The V gene lost 11 bases and the J gene lost 8 bases, with 16 bases spanning the gap. The CDR3 totals 12 residues. Germline CDR1 and CDR2: SGHTA and FQGTGA.

This clonotype showed up many times. This chain connects TRBV14 to TRBJ2-2; TRBD1 matches 7 bases. CDR1 SGHDN and CDR2 FVKESK come from the germline V gene. The CDR3 runs 16 residues. After removal of 4 bases from V and 6 bases from J, the junction contained 11 bases not matched to a gene. Here the CDR3 reads CASSPKLTGTPGELFF. CDR3 DNA sequence: TGTGCCAGCAGCCCGAAACTGACAGGGACACCCGGGGAGCTGTTTTTT.

As to this clonotype: A much larger clone lies a single base off, so this may be a read error. The chain couples TRBV10-3 to TRBJ2-7; tentative D call: TRBD2 (6 bases). The germline V gene has CDR1 ENHRY and CDR2 SYGVKD. Trimming took 5 bases from V and 4 from J, leaving 12 bases between them. The CDR3 has 13 amino acids. CDR3: CAISQTGVYEQYF. CDR3 DNA sequence: TGTGCCATCAGTCAAACGGGGGTGTACGAGCAGTACTTC.

This clonotype came up many times. The CDR3 DNA sequence: TGCGCCAGCAGCCAAGAGAGGTTAGGCGGGCCAGTTGGATCCTACGAGCAGTACTTC. Its translation: CASSQERLGGPVGSYEQYF. The V and J genes are TRBV4-1 and TRBJ2-7, with D tentatively TRBD2 (5 bases). Trimming removed 0 bases at V and 1 base at J, with 22 bases between. The CDR3 is 19 amino acids. Germline assignment: CDR1 MGHRA and CDR2 YSYEKL.

This sequence joins TRBV5-1 and TRBJ2-3; D unresolved. This CDR3 is 14 amino acids long. The V end was cut by 3 bases, the J end by 7 bases, with 15 bases between. Germline values: CDR1 SGHRS, CDR2 YFSETQ. The CDR3 loop is CASSSVGLPNTQYF. The CDR3 coding sequence is TGCGCCAGCAGCTCGGTGGGCCTTCCAAATACGCAGTATTTT.

The CDR3 is CASSLEQGNTEAFF. For the CDR3, the DNA is TGTGCCAGCAGTCTCGAGCAGGGCAACACTGAAGCTTTCTTT. The V and J genes are TRBV27 and TRBJ1-1, with D possibly matching TRBD1 (5 bases). Trimming cost V 5 bases and J 2 bases, with 12 bases left between them. The CDR3 totals 14 residues. CDR1 is MNHEY and CDR2 is SMNVEV in the germline V gene (reference sequence).